The present TCR beta chain was sequenced within a study of T cells in tumors after PD-1 blockade. Study overall: Patients had no prior checkpoint blockade, systemic immunosuppressants, or anti-cancer therapy within 4 weeks. A subset received ongoing vismodegib 150 mg daily alongside anti-PD-1 therapy. Either cemiplimab 350 mg every 2 weeks or pembrolizumab 200 mg every 3 weeks was given. Study-wide points: Blood contained 40% to 50% of the tumor's TCR clonotypes.

A remark on this clone: Its antigen is as yet unknown.

The table came from immunoSEQ multiplex PCR; TCRdb's copy has only in-frame clones and leaves some out. In the table there are around 35,000 clones, roughly 76% of which are singletons. CDR3 length equals 11 residues. Germline V lookup: CDR1 ENHRY, CDR2 SYGVKD. The junction had 2 bases not matched to a gene; V was cut back by 10 bases and J by 4 bases. The sequences come from PBMCs, collected after anti-PD-1 treatment. This clonotype was sampled from a human donor with basal cell carcinoma. V usage is TRBV10-3 and J usage is TRBJ2-7, with 9 nucleotides matching TRBD1. CDR3 DNA: TGTGCCACCGGGACAGGGTACGAGCAGTACTTC. It codes for CATGTGYEQYF.